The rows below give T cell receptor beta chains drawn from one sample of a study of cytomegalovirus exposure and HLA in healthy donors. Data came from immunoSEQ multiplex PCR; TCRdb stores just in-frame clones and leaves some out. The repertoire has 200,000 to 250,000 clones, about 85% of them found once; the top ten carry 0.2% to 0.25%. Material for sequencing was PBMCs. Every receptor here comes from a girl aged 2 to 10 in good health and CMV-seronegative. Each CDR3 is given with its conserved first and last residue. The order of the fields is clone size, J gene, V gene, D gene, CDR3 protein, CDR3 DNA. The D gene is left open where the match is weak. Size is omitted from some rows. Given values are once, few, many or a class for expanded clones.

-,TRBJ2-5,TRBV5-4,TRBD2,CASSPGTSGRRGETQYF,TGTGCCAGCAGCCCGGGGACTAGCGGGAGAAGAGGGGAGACCCAGTACTTC
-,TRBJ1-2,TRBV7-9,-,CASSLTSALNYGYTF,TGTGCCAGCAGCTTAACGTCAGCGCTTAACTATGGCTACACCTTC
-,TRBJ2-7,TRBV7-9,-,CASSPEGKSYEQYF,TGTGCCAGCAGCCCCGAGGGCAAGTCCTACGAGCAGTACTTC
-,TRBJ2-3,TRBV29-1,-,CSVETFRGSTDTQYF,TGCAGCGTTGAAACGTTTCGGGGGTCCACAGATACGCAGTATTTT
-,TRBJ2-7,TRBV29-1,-,CSVEAPAVRGEQYF,TGCAGCGTTGAAGCCCCAGCCGTCCGGGGCGAGCAGTACTTC
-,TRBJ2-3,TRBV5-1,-,CASSTGGPTDTQYF,TGCGCCAGCAGCACCGGGGGGCCCACAGATACGCAGTATTTT
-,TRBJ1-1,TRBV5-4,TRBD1,CASSKPNRGREGEAFF,TGTGCCAGCAGCAAACCGAACAGGGGGCGGGAAGGTGAAGCTTTCTTT
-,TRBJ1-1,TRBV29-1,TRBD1,CSVAGTEKNTEAFF,TGCAGCGTAGCCGGGACAGAGAAGAACACTGAAGCTTTCTTT
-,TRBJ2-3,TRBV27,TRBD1,CASGDRVMQYF,TGTGCCAGCGGCGACAGGGTGATGCAGTATTTT
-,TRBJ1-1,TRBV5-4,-,CASSSTGGGNTEAFF,TGTGCCAGCAGCTCAACGGGGGGAGGAAACACTGAAGCTTTCTTT
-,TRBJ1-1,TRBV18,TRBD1,CASSRTGNTEAFF,TGTGCCAGCTCGCGGACAGGGAACACTGAAGCTTTCTTT
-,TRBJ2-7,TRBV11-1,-,CASSSDIYEQYF,TGTGCCAGCAGCTCGGACATCTACGAGCAGTACTTC
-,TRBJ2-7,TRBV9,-,CASSVEVVADPYEQYF,TGTGCCAGCAGCGTAGAGGTGGTAGCGGATCCCTACGAGCAGTACTTC
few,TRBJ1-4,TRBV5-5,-,CASSFTATNEKLFF,TGTGCCAGCAGCTTTACAGCAACTAATGAAAAACTGTTTTTT
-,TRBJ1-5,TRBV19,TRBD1,CASRGDSHNQPQHF,TGTGCCAGCAGAGGGGACAGCCACAATCAGCCCCAGCATTTT
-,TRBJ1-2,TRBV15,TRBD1,CATSRDLGDRDGYTF,TGTGCCACCAGCAGAGATCTCGGGGACAGGGATGGCTACACCTTC